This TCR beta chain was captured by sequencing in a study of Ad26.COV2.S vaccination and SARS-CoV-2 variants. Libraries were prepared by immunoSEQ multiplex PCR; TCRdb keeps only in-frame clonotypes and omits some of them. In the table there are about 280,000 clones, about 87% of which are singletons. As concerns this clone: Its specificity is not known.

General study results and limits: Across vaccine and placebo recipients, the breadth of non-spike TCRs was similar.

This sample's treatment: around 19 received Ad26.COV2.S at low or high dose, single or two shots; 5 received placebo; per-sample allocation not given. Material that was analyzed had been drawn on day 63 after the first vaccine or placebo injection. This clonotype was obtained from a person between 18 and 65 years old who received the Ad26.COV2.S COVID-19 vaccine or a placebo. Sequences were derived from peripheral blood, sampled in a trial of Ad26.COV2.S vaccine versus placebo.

DNA for the CDR3: TGTGCCAGCAGCAGACGACTAGCGGGAGGACAAGAGACCCAGTACTTC. Protein product: CASSRRLAGGQETQYF. The chain combines TRBV7-2 with TRBJ2-5; 13 bases map to TRBD2. The CDR3 consists of 16 residues. The trim removed 5 bases at V and 2 bases at J, leaving 5 bases unmatched. Germline lookup yields CDR1 SGHTA and CDR2 FQGNSA.